A selection of T cell receptor beta chains follows, all from one sample in a study of shared clonotypes between healthy human individuals. Repertoires were generated with immunoSEQ multiplex PCR, while TCRdb's copy carries only in-frame clones and drops some. Of about 580,000 clones in the sample, 98% were seen once. The sequenced sample was naive CD8+ T cells sorted from blood. The receptors were sampled from a man younger than 45 in good health. Both conserved end residues are part of each CDR3. The D gene is left open where the match is weak. Size is omitted from some rows. Given values are once, few, many or a class for expanded clones.

>13|few|TRBJ2-2|-|TRBV10-1
TGCGCCAGCAAGTCCAGTGAGACCGGGGAGCTGTTTTTT
CASKSSETGELFF
>15|few|TRBJ1-3|-|TRBV30
TGTGCCTGGAGCGACCGGGCTTTCTCTGGAAACACCATATATTTT
CAWSDRAFSGNTIYF
>12|-|TRBJ2-7|-|TRBV2
TGTGCCAGCAGTGGACAGGACTACGAGCAGTACTTC
CASSGQDYEQYF
>16|-|TRBJ2-5|TRBD2|TRBV19
TGTGCCAGTAGTATAGCCTGGGGGGGAGACCAAGAGACCCAGTACTTC
CASSIAWGGDQETQYF
>12|once|TRBJ2-3|TRBD1|TRBV6-6
TGTGCCAGCAGGACAGGGGCAGATACGCAGTATTTT
CASRTGADTQYF
>11|-|TRBJ2-1|-|TRBV9
TGTGCCAGCAGCGCAAATGATGAGCAGTTCTTC
CASSANDEQFF
>15|-|TRBJ2-7|-|TRBV29-1
TGCAGCGTTGGGGCTAGCTCCAGTGGGGTCTACGAGCAGTACTTC
CSVGASSSGVYEQYF
>15|-|TRBJ1-5|-|TRBV5-1
TGCGCCAGCCGCCCTAACGGGGGAGGCAATCAGCCCCAGCATTTT
CASRPNGGGNQPQHF
>15|-|TRBJ2-2|TRBD1|TRBV27
TGTGCCAGCAGTCCGACAGGGTCGGGCACCGGGGAGCTGTTTTTT
CASSPTGSGTGELFF
>15|-|TRBJ2-7|-|TRBV13
TGTGCCAGCAGCATTTGGACAACGATCTCCTACGAGCAGTACTTC
CASSIWTTISYEQYF
>13|-|TRBJ2-7|-|TRBV27
TGTGCCAGCAGTTTACGCAGGTACCACGAGCAGTACTTC
CASSLRRYHEQYF
>13|-|TRBJ2-3|-|TRBV2
TGTGCCAGCACAGGTACCAACACAGATACGCAGTATTTT
CASTGTNTDTQYF
>15|-|TRBJ1-2|-|TRBV19
TGTGCCAGTAGTATCCGGTACAGGACGGACTATGGCTACACCTTC
CASSIRYRTDYGYTF
>10|-|TRBJ2-7|-|TRBV20-1
TGCAGTGCTAGTGACTACGAGCAGTACTTC
CSASDYEQYF
>13|once|TRBJ2-7|-|TRBV4-1
TGCGCCAGCAGCCTGACTCGCTCCTACGAGCAGTACTTC
CASSLTRSYEQYF
>14|once|TRBJ2-7|TRBD2|TRBV29-1
TGCAGCGTTGAGATCGGGACTAGCGCAGACGAGCAGTACTTC
CSVEIGTSADEQYF
>16|-|TRBJ2-7|TRBD2|TRBV28
TGTGCCAGCAGTTCACACCCGGGACTAGGCCTCTACGAGCAGTACTTC
CASSSHPGLGLYEQYF
>15|-|TRBJ2-2|TRBD1|TRBV5-5
TGTGCCAGCAGCTTGGGGACAGGCGGCACCGGGGAGCTGTTTTTT
CASSLGTGGTGELFF
>15|-|TRBJ1-2|TRBD1|TRBV27
TGTGCCAGCAGTTTAAGTGGACAGGGGGCGGATGGCTACACCTTC
CASSLSGQGADGYTF
>14|-|TRBJ2-7|-|TRBV5-4
TGTGCCAGCAGCTCGCGGGACGCGCAAGACGAGCAGTACTTC
CASSSRDAQDEQYF
>14|once|TRBJ2-7|TRBD2|TRBV6-5
TGTGCCAGCAGCTTGAGCGGGAGGGCCTACGAGCAGTACTTC
CASSLSGRAYEQYF
>15|once|TRBJ2-7|TRBD1|TRBV5-1
TGCGCCAGCAGCTGGACGACAGGGAGCTCCTACGAGCAGTACTTC
CASSWTTGSSYEQYF
>14|few|TRBJ2-1|-|TRBV28
TGTGCCAGCAGTGTAACAGGGAGATTCAATGAGCAGTTCTTC
CASSVTGRFNEQFF
>15|once|TRBJ2-7|-|TRBV5-5
TGTGCCAGCAGCTTGGCCTCACAGTCCCCCTACGAGCAGTACTTC
CASSLASQSPYEQYF
>13|-|TRBJ1-2|-|TRBV29-1
TGCAGCGTTGCTCCACCATCTTTGGAGGGCTACACCTTC
CSVAPPSLEGYTF
>15|-|TRBJ2-3|-|TRBV11-2
TGTGCCAGCAGCCGGGTTGGAGCGGAGGCAGATACGCAGTATTTT
CASSRVGAEADTQYF
>15|-|TRBJ2-5|TRBD2|TRBV18
TGTGCCAGCTCACAAACTAGCGGGAGTAGAGAGACCCAGTACTTC
CASSQTSGSRETQYF
>16|-|TRBJ2-2|TRBD2|TRBV4-3
TGCGCCAGCAGCCAAGATGTCGCTAGCGGGGACGGGGAGCTGTTTTTT
CASSQDVASGDGELFF
>14|-|TRBJ2-1|-|TRBV19
TGTGCCACCACTCTGGGCGGGGTTTACAATGAGCAGTTCTTC
CATTLGGVYNEQFF
>14|-|TRBJ2-7|-|TRBV27
TGTGCCAGCAGTTTCTCAGGGTCGGGGAGCGAGCAGTACTTC
CASSFSGSGSEQYF
>15|-|TRBJ2-4|-|TRBV19
TGTGCCAGTAGTATTACAGGGAGAGCGGTAAACATTCAGTACTTC
CASSITGRAVNIQYF
>16|-|TRBJ2-1|TRBD2|TRBV10-1
TGCGCCAGCAGTGAGGAGGGACTAGCGGGAGCTAGTGAGCAGTTCTTC
CASSEEGLAGASEQFF
>14|-|TRBJ1-2|-|TRBV28
TGTGCCAGCAGTCCAATGGAGCGGGTCGACGGCTACACCTTC
CASSPMERVDGYTF
>17|-|TRBJ2-2|-|TRBV11-2
TGTGCCAGCAGCTTAGTTGGTGGGAGTAAGGGCACCGGGGAGCTGTTTTTT
CASSLVGGSKGTGELFF
>11|-|TRBJ1-1|-|TRBV27
TGTGCCAGCAGCTCGAACACTGAAGCTTTCTTT
CASSSNTEAFF